In its sample, the clone carrying this T cell receptor beta chain was seen a few times. The data stem from a study of response to subunit inactivated influenza vaccine. TCRdb re-analysed the RT-PCR reads in MiXCR, keeping a single row per CDR3 protein. The data hold 530,000 or so distinct CDR3 sequences, with roughly 27% observed a single time. CDR3 length equals 15 residues. Trimming left V 1 base short and J 1 base short, with 10 bases between. From germline, CDR1 is SGHVS and CDR2 FNYEAQ. The specimen was CD4+ T cells sorted from PBMCs, collected roughly 5 days after vaccination. The chain uses TRBV7-6 and TRBJ1-1; D unclear. The receptor was derived from a man in his fifties who received an inactivated influenza vaccine. For the CDR3, the DNA is TGTGCCAGCAGCTTAGGAGGGTTGAGGAACACTGAAGCTTTCTTT. Its translation is CASSLGGLRNTEAFF. The complete variable domain, with remaining parts taken from reference TRBV7-6 and TRBJ1-1, reads GAGVSQSPRYKVTKRGQDVALRCDPISGHVSLYWYRQALGQGPEFLTYFNYEAQQDKSGLPNDRFSAERPEGSISTLTIQRTEQRDSAMYRCASSLGGLRNTEAFFGQGTRLTVV.